These T cell receptor beta chains were read from a single sample in a study of siplizumab effects on memory and regulatory T cells. The protocol was immunoSEQ multiplex PCR, while the TCRdb copy is restricted to in-frame clones and leaves out a portion. Among under 130,000 clones listed, just over 90% were seen once. Specimen: CD4+ T cells sorted from blood. The receptors stem from a human donor in good health. Both conserved end residues are part of each CDR3. Fields, in order: CDR3 DNA, CDR3 protein, J gene, V gene, clone size, D gene. D genes are given only for firm matches. Expanded clones are given a class, and other clones once, few, many or no size at all.

CDR3 DNA: TGTGCCAGCAGCTCACAGGGGGCGAGCACAGATACGCAGTATTTT
CDR3 protein: CASSSQGASTDTQYF
J gene: TRBJ2-3
V gene: TRBV7-9
clone size: -
D gene: TRBD1

CDR3 DNA: TGCGCCAGCAGCCAAGAATTGGGGCCCGGGCCCTACGAGCAGTACTTC
CDR3 protein: CASSQELGPGPYEQYF
J gene: TRBJ2-7
V gene: TRBV4-3
clone size: -
D gene: -

CDR3 DNA: TGTGCCAGCAACCTGGGATGGGAGGACTATGGCTACACCTTC
CDR3 protein: CASNLGWEDYGYTF
J gene: TRBJ1-2
V gene: TRBV7-2
clone size: once
D gene: -

CDR3 DNA: TGTGCCAGCAGTTCCCACAGGGGGCAGGGCACAGATACGCAGTATTTT
CDR3 protein: CASSSHRGQGTDTQYF
J gene: TRBJ2-3
V gene: TRBV6-5
clone size: -
D gene: TRBD1

CDR3 DNA: TGCGCCAGCAGCAACGGACTAGCGGGGGATGGCGATACGCAGTATTTT
CDR3 protein: CASSNGLAGDGDTQYF
J gene: TRBJ2-3
V gene: TRBV5-1
clone size: -
D gene: TRBD2

CDR3 DNA: TGTGCCAGTAGTTACCTCAACGCCGGGGAGCTGTTTTTT
CDR3 protein: CASSYLNAGELFF
J gene: TRBJ2-2
V gene: TRBV19
clone size: -
D gene: -

CDR3 DNA: TGCGCCAGCAGCCAAGAAGGGGGCAGGGGCGCTAAAAGGGATAATGAAAAACTGTTTTTT
CDR3 protein: CASSQEGGRGAKRDNEKLFF
J gene: TRBJ1-4
V gene: TRBV4-3
clone size: -
D gene: TRBD1

CDR3 DNA: TGTGCCAGCAGCCGCCTCGAGACCCAGTACTTC
CDR3 protein: CASSRLETQYF
J gene: TRBJ2-5
V gene: TRBV5-6
clone size: -
D gene: -

CDR3 DNA: TGTGCCAGCAGTTTACAGGGGCTCGGGGAGCAGTACTTC
CDR3 protein: CASSLQGLGEQYF
J gene: TRBJ2-7
V gene: TRBV5-4
clone size: -
D gene: TRBD1

CDR3 DNA: TGTGCCAGCAGCCAAGTTCTGGCAAGCTCTGGAAACACCATATATTTT
CDR3 protein: CASSQVLASSGNTIYF
J gene: TRBJ1-3
V gene: TRBV14
clone size: -
D gene: -

CDR3 DNA: TGTGCCAGCAGTGTTAGGGGGAAGAACACTGAAGCTTTCTTT
CDR3 protein: CASSVRGKNTEAFF
J gene: TRBJ1-1
V gene: TRBV6-1
clone size: -
D gene: -

CDR3 DNA: TGCGCCAGCAGCCAAGAGGGACTAGCGGGAAGTACGCAGTATTTT
CDR3 protein: CASSQEGLAGSTQYF
J gene: TRBJ2-3
V gene: TRBV4-3
clone size: -
D gene: TRBD2

CDR3 DNA: TGTGCCTGGAGCCACAGGGGGCAAACCTACAATGAGCAGTTCTTC
CDR3 protein: CAWSHRGQTYNEQFF
J gene: TRBJ2-1
V gene: TRBV30
clone size: -
D gene: TRBD1

CDR3 DNA: TGTGCCAGCAGTCTCGGGTCCACTCAAGAGACCCAGTACTTC
CDR3 protein: CASSLGSTQETQYF
J gene: TRBJ2-5
V gene: TRBV7-9
clone size: -
D gene: -

CDR3 DNA: TGTGCCAGCAGCTTAGCGTTTGCGGGAGGCTACGAGCAGTACTTC
CDR3 protein: CASSLAFAGGYEQYF
J gene: TRBJ2-7
V gene: TRBV7-8
clone size: -
D gene: TRBD2

CDR3 DNA: TGTGCCAGCAGCAGTTGGACGAGGGGGAATTCACCCCTCCACTTT
CDR3 protein: CASSSWTRGNSPLHF
J gene: TRBJ1-6
V gene: TRBV7-2
clone size: -
D gene: -

CDR3 DNA: TGTGCCAGCAGCGTAGATAGCCGCGGGTACGCTTTCTTT
CDR3 protein: CASSVDSRGYAFF
J gene: TRBJ1-1
V gene: TRBV9
clone size: -
D gene: -

CDR3 DNA: TGCGCCAGCAGCCCTACCTCCGGGACAGATACGCAGTATTTT
CDR3 protein: CASSPTSGTDTQYF
J gene: TRBJ2-3
V gene: TRBV5-1
clone size: -
D gene: -

CDR3 DNA: TGTGCCAGTAGTATTGTAGCGGTTAACCCCTACAATGAGCAGTTCTTC
CDR3 protein: CASSIVAVNPYNEQFF
J gene: TRBJ2-1
V gene: TRBV19
clone size: -
D gene: -

CDR3 DNA: TGTGCCAGCAGCGTAGCGACGGGAACTAATGAAAAACTGTTTTTT
CDR3 protein: CASSVATGTNEKLFF
J gene: TRBJ1-4
V gene: TRBV9
clone size: -
D gene: -

CDR3 DNA: TGTGCCAGCAGTGAATATAACGGGGGAACTGAAGCTTTCTTT
CDR3 protein: CASSEYNGGTEAFF
J gene: TRBJ1-1
V gene: TRBV25-1
clone size: -
D gene: -

CDR3 DNA: TGTGCCAGCAGCCTTGGGGGGGCGCGAAGTGGCTACACCTTC
CDR3 protein: CASSLGGARSGYTF
J gene: TRBJ1-2
V gene: TRBV7-9
clone size: once
D gene: -

CDR3 DNA: TGTGCCAGCACCGACCCAGCAGCGGGATCTGGAAACACCATATATTTT
CDR3 protein: CASTDPAAGSGNTIYF
J gene: TRBJ1-3
V gene: TRBV2
clone size: -
D gene: -